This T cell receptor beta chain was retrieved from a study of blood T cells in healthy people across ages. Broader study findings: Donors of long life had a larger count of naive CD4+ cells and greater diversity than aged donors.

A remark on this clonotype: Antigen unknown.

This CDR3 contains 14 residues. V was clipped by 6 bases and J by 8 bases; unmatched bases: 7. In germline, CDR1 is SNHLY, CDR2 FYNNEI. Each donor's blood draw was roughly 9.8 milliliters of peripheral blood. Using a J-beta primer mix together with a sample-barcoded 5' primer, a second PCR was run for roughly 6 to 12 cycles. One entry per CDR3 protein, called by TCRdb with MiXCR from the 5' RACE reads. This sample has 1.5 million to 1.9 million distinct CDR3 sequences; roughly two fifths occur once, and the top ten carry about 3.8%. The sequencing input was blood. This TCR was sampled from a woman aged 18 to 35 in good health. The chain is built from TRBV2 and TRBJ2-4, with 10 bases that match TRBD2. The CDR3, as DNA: TGTGCCAGCAGGGGGTCTAGCGGGAGTGACATTCAGTACTTC. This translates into CASRGSSGSDIQYF. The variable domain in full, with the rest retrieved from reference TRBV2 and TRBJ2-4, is EPEVTQTPSHQVTQMGQEVILRCVPISNHLYFYWYRQILGQKVEFLVSFYNNEISEKSEIFDDQFSVERPDGSNFTLKIRSTKLEDSAMYFCASRGSSGSDIQYFGAGTRLSVL.